The 9 T cell receptor beta chains listed next were all sequenced from one sample in a study of T cells in Graves' hyperthyroidism and ophthalmopathy. RNA transcripts gave rise to amplified TCR beta CDR3 regions. A set of HTBI primers served as the primers for a first-round RT-PCR of the TCR CDR3. MiXCR, run by TCRdb on the multiplex PCR reads, gives a single entry per CDR3 protein. Of more than 300,000 distinct CDR3 sequences listed, approximately 13% are singletons. The sequenced sample was blood. All receptors come from a woman between 18 and 30 years old with Graves' hyperthyroidism.

Many counts were recorded for this clonotype. This chain links TRBV29-1 with TRBJ1-1; D is perhaps TRBD1 (5 bases). The ends were cut back, 7 bases at V and 4 bases at J, with 13 bases in the middle. CDR1 and CDR2 (germline): SQVTM, ANQGSEA. CDR3 length: 12 amino acids. CDR3 sequence (DNA): TGCAGCGCTTGGACACGGTCCACTGAAGCTTTCTTT. Amino acids: CSAWTRSTEAFF.

This clonotype was seen a few times. V is TRBV5-6 and J is TRBJ2-1; D unclear. This CDR3 region has 14 residues. V was clipped by 4 bases and J by 0 bases, with 8 bases between them. Looked up from germline, CDR1 is SGHDT and CDR2 is YYEEEE. CDR3 in amino acids: CASSMDTSYNEQFF. CDR3 nucleotide sequence: TGTGCCAGCAGCATGGATACCTCCTACAATGAGCAGTTCTTC.

This clonotype was seen just once. The CDR3 does not close with the conserved phenylalanine or tryptophan, likely indicating a read error. The V call is TRBV6-2 or TRBV6-3, the J call TRBJ1-2, with TRBD1 as a possible D gene (6 bases). V was trimmed by 7 bases and J by 8 bases, leaving 26 bases between them. The germline V gene has CDR1 MNHEY and CDR2 SVGEGT. The length of the CDR3 is 16 residues. The CDR3: CASNRASGSLGTGYTL. CDR3 DNA sequence: TGTGCCAGCAACAGGGCATCCGGGTCCTTGGGCACGGGCTACACCCTC.

This clonotype was found a few times. This chain connects TRBV27 to TRBJ2-7, with D possibly being TRBD1 (6 bases). Between the trimmed V and J ends, which lost 6 bases and 7 bases, there was a span of 22 bases. The V gene's germline CDR1 is MNHEY and CDR2 SMNVEV (reference sequence). This CDR3 has 15 amino acids. This CDR3 reads CASSHDRDKRREQYF. CDR3 bases: TGTGCCAGCAGCCACGACCGGGACAAACGGAGGGAGCAGTACTTC.

This clonotype came up a few times. The V gene is TRBV19, the J gene TRBJ2-1, with a possible D match to TRBD1 (6 bases). The V gene's germline CDR1 is LNHDA and CDR2 SQIVND (reference sequence). CDR3 length: 15 amino acids. The V end lost 4 bases, the J end lost 8 bases, and 18 bases lay between the germline ends. The CDR3 DNA follows: TGTGCCAGTAGTAACTCCCAGGGGACATACTATGAGCAGTTCTTC. Its translation is CASSNSQGTYYEQFF.

This clonotype has ten or more counts. The chain combines TRBV12-3 or TRBV12-4 with TRBJ1-4, with 7 bases that match TRBD1. The CDR3 consists of 19 residues. The V gene end was trimmed by 4 bases and the J gene end by 0 bases; junction bases not matched to a gene: 14. The CDR3 DNA is TGTGCCAGCAGTTCCGGGACAGCTTTTCGAATTGCAACTAATGAAAAACTGTTTTTT. It encodes CASSSGTAFRIATNEKLFF.

J is TRBJ2-1 and V is TRBV7-9; 14 bases agree with TRBD2. The trim removed 0 bases at V and 4 bases at J, leaving 2 bases unmatched. This CDR3 spans 17 amino acids. Germline CDR1 SEHNR, CDR2 FQNEAQ (reference sequence). The CDR3 loop reads CASSLAGTSGGYNEQFF. Written as DNA, the CDR3 is TGTGCCAGCAGCTTAGCCGGGACTAGCGGGGGTTACAATGAGCAGTTCTTC.

The V call is TRBV7-2, the J call TRBJ1-5; D might be TRBD1 (6 bases). V was clipped by 5 bases and J by 0 bases, with 26 bases between them. Germline CDR1 SGHTA, CDR2 FQGNSA. There are 20 residues in the CDR3. The CDR3 DNA is TGTGCCAGCAGCCCGGGGGGGGGGGCGCCAATGGGGTATAGCAATCAGCCCCAGCATTTT. Translating gives CASSPGGGAPMGYSNQPQHF.

As concerns this clonotype: This may be a read error, as it is one base from a much larger clone. The V gene is TRBV7-9, the J gene TRBJ2-3; 7 bases agree with TRBD2. V was clipped by 1 base and J by 0 bases; unmatched bases: 4. Germline V lookup: CDR1 SEHNR, CDR2 FQNEAQ (reference sequence). The CDR3 has 16 residues. The DNA for the CDR3 is TGTGCCAGCAGCTTAGGGAATAGCGGGAGCACAGATACGCAGTATTTT. This gives the protein CASSLGNSGSTDTQYF. The whole variable domain, remainder taken from reference TRBV7-9 and TRBJ2-3, is DTGVSQNPRHKITKRGQNVTFRCDPISEHNRLYWYRQTLGQGPEFLTYFQNEAQLEKSRLLSDRFSAERPKGSFSTLEIQRTEQGDSAMYLCASSLGNSGSTDTQYFGPGTRLTVL.